Listed below are T cell receptor beta chains from one sample, sequenced in a study of blood T cell repertoires in COVID-19. Sequencing used immunoSEQ multiplex PCR; TCRdb keeps in-frame clones, though not all of them. The data hold hundreds of thousands of clones, with 87% observed a single time. The sequencing input was peripheral blood. The source is a man younger than 35 with active or convalescent COVID-19. CDR3s include the opening cysteine and the closing phenylalanine or tryptophan. Fields, in order: V gene, clone size, D gene, J gene, CDR3 DNA, CDR3 protein. The D gene is left open where the match is weak. Size is stated for part of the rows, as once, few or many counts, or as a class when the clone is expanded.

V gene: TRBV3-1/TRBV3-2
clone size: -
D gene: TRBD2
J gene: TRBJ2-7
CDR3 DNA: TGTGCCAGCAGCTTAGAGTCGACTAGCGGGCGCCCCCACGAGCAGTACTTC
CDR3 protein: CASSLESTSGRPHEQYF

V gene: TRBV28
clone size: once
D gene: -
J gene: TRBJ2-5
CDR3 DNA: TGTGCCAGCAGTCAAGCCGGTTTGGGCATAGAGACCCAGTACTTC
CDR3 protein: CASSQAGLGIETQYF

V gene: TRBV2
clone size: -
D gene: TRBD1
J gene: TRBJ2-7
CDR3 DNA: TGTGCCAGCAGAAAAACAGGGGCCTACGAGCAGTACTTC
CDR3 protein: CASRKTGAYEQYF

V gene: TRBV21-1
clone size: -
D gene: -
J gene: TRBJ1-2
CDR3 DNA: TGTGCCAGCAGCAAGCGCAACCGAGAGTGGGGGGTGGTCGAAAACTATGGCTACACCTTC
CDR3 protein: CASSKRNREWGVVENYGYTF

V gene: TRBV14
clone size: -
D gene: -
J gene: TRBJ1-2
CDR3 DNA: TGTGCCAGCAGCCAATTCGGCGGGGGCTTGTATGGCTACACCTTC
CDR3 protein: CASSQFGGGLYGYTF

V gene: TRBV6-2/TRBV6-3
clone size: -
D gene: TRBD2
J gene: TRBJ2-5
CDR3 DNA: TGTGCCAGCAGTTACTCGGTCACTCTAGCGGGGGGCCAAGAGACCCAGTACTTC
CDR3 protein: CASSYSVTLAGGQETQYF

V gene: TRBV4-1
clone size: -
D gene: TRBD1
J gene: TRBJ2-1
CDR3 DNA: TGCGCCAGCAGACCCCTGTGGGACAGGGCCTTCAATGAGCAGTTCTTC
CDR3 protein: CASRPLWDRAFNEQFF

V gene: TRBV7-7
clone size: -
D gene: TRBD2
J gene: TRBJ2-5
CDR3 DNA: TGTGCCAGCAGCAGGGGACTAGCGCGAGAGACCCAGTACTTC
CDR3 protein: CASSRGLARETQYF

V gene: TRBV4-1
clone size: -
D gene: -
J gene: TRBJ2-7
CDR3 DNA: TGCGCCAGCAGCCAAGATCCAGCAGGGATATACGAGCAGTACTTC
CDR3 protein: CASSQDPAGIYEQYF

V gene: TRBV25-1
clone size: -
D gene: -
J gene: TRBJ2-3
CDR3 DNA: TGTGCCAGCAGTGAACGAGCCACGGATACGCAGTATTTT
CDR3 protein: CASSERATDTQYF

V gene: TRBV7-9
clone size: once
D gene: TRBD1
J gene: TRBJ2-1
CDR3 DNA: TGTGCCAGCAGAAAAATGGGGACAGCTTCCTACAATGAGCAGTTCTTC
CDR3 protein: CASRKMGTASYNEQFF

V gene: TRBV27
clone size: once
D gene: TRBD2
J gene: TRBJ2-3
CDR3 DNA: TGTGCCAGCAGTTTATTGTCTCGGGGGGGGGCAGATACGCAGTATTTT
CDR3 protein: CASSLLSRGGADTQYF

V gene: TRBV6-5
clone size: -
D gene: TRBD1
J gene: TRBJ1-5
CDR3 DNA: TGTGCCAGCAGGACCGGGACAGGGCGTCAGCCCCAGCATTTT
CDR3 protein: CASRTGTGRQPQHF

V gene: TRBV19
clone size: -
D gene: TRBD2
J gene: TRBJ2-1
CDR3 DNA: TGTGCCAGTAGTTTTTTTGGTCCGGGACTAGCCTACAATGAGCAGTTCTTC
CDR3 protein: CASSFFGPGLAYNEQFF

V gene: TRBV6-5
clone size: -
D gene: -
J gene: TRBJ1-4
CDR3 DNA: TGTGCCAGCAGTTACACAGGACAGCAAAATGAAAAACTGTTTTTT
CDR3 protein: CASSYTGQQNEKLFF

V gene: TRBV18
clone size: -
D gene: -
J gene: TRBJ2-7
CDR3 DNA: TGTGCCAGCTCACCAGTCGGGTCCTACGAGCAGTACTTC
CDR3 protein: CASSPVGSYEQYF

V gene: TRBV7-6
clone size: -
D gene: TRBD2
J gene: TRBJ2-3
CDR3 DNA: TGTGCCAGCAGCTTAAGGCTAGCGGGGACCACAGATACGCAGTATTTT
CDR3 protein: CASSLRLAGTTDTQYF

V gene: TRBV6-5
clone size: -
D gene: -
J gene: TRBJ2-1
CDR3 DNA: TGTGCCAGCAGTTCAGGTAACGGACTCTACAATGAGCAGTTCTTC
CDR3 protein: CASSSGNGLYNEQFF

V gene: TRBV6-5
clone size: -
D gene: -
J gene: TRBJ1-1
CDR3 DNA: TGTGCCAGCAGTTACACACCCGAGAACACTGAAGCTTTCTTT
CDR3 protein: CASSYTPENTEAFF

V gene: TRBV2
clone size: -
D gene: TRBD1
J gene: TRBJ1-2
CDR3 DNA: TGTGCCAGCAGTGTCGTGGCAGGGGGGCTTAACTATGGCTACACCTTC
CDR3 protein: CASSVVAGGLNYGYTF

V gene: TRBV5-1
clone size: -
D gene: -
J gene: TRBJ1-1
CDR3 DNA: TGCGCCAGCAGCTTGGCCCTTGGACAACTGACTGAAGCTTTCTTT
CDR3 protein: CASSLALGQLTEAFF

V gene: TRBV7-9
clone size: few
D gene: -
J gene: TRBJ2-7
CDR3 DNA: TGTGCCAGCAGCTTCAACTCAGGGTTCGAGCAGTACTTC
CDR3 protein: CASSFNSGFEQYF

V gene: TRBV6-2/TRBV6-3
clone size: -
D gene: TRBD1
J gene: TRBJ1-5
CDR3 DNA: TGTGCCAGCAGTTACCCGACAGGGGGCTTGTTATATTATAGCAATCAGCCCCAGCATTTT
CDR3 protein: CASSYPTGGLLYYSNQPQHF

V gene: TRBV5-1
clone size: -
D gene: TRBD1
J gene: TRBJ1-6
CDR3 DNA: TGCGCCAGCAGCGAAGATCCAGGGGGTAATTCACCCCTCCACTTT
CDR3 protein: CASSEDPGGNSPLHF

V gene: TRBV15
clone size: once
D gene: -
J gene: TRBJ1-5
CDR3 DNA: TGTGCCACCAGCAGAACAGGAGCAAATCAGCCCCAGCATTTT
CDR3 protein: CATSRTGANQPQHF

V gene: TRBV9
clone size: -
D gene: TRBD2
J gene: TRBJ2-5
CDR3 DNA: TGTGCCAGCAGCGCCCAGGGACTAGGGAGGGAGACCCAGTACTTC
CDR3 protein: CASSAQGLGRETQYF

V gene: TRBV18
clone size: -
D gene: -
J gene: TRBJ1-2
CDR3 DNA: TGTGCCAGCTCACCTCGGACGGACACTTTTAACTATGGCTACACCTTC
CDR3 protein: CASSPRTDTFNYGYTF

V gene: TRBV28
clone size: -
D gene: TRBD1
J gene: TRBJ1-5
CDR3 DNA: TGTGCCAGCAGTTTGGAGACAGGGGGTATCCAGAGCAATCAGCCCCAGCATTTT
CDR3 protein: CASSLETGGIQSNQPQHF

V gene: TRBV19
clone size: -
D gene: -
J gene: TRBJ1-1
CDR3 DNA: TGTGCCAGTAGTGAGTGGGGCAGGGTAAACACTGAAGCTTTCTTT
CDR3 protein: CASSEWGRVNTEAFF

V gene: TRBV6-2/TRBV6-3
clone size: -
D gene: TRBD2
J gene: TRBJ2-3
CDR3 DNA: TGTGCCAGCAGTACCGGACAGCGGGGGGCAGATACGCAGTATTTT
CDR3 protein: CASSTGQRGADTQYF

V gene: TRBV27
clone size: -
D gene: TRBD1
J gene: TRBJ1-5
CDR3 DNA: TGTGCCAGCAGGACCTTCAGGGGGCCCAGCAATCAGCCCCAGCATTTT
CDR3 protein: CASRTFRGPSNQPQHF

V gene: TRBV11-3
clone size: -
D gene: TRBD1
J gene: TRBJ2-7
CDR3 DNA: TGTGCCAGCAGCCGATCAGCTGGGACAGGTGACTACGAGCAGTACTTC
CDR3 protein: CASSRSAGTGDYEQYF

V gene: TRBV5-1
clone size: -
D gene: -
J gene: TRBJ1-3
CDR3 DNA: TGCGCCAGCAGCTTGGTGTCAGGATATGGAAACACCATATATTTT
CDR3 protein: CASSLVSGYGNTIYF

V gene: TRBV4-3
clone size: -
D gene: TRBD2
J gene: TRBJ2-5
CDR3 DNA: TGCGCCAGCAGCCTTCTAGCGGGGGGGCTGGAGACCCAGTACTTC
CDR3 protein: CASSLLAGGLETQYF

V gene: TRBV27
clone size: -
D gene: TRBD1
J gene: TRBJ2-1
CDR3 DNA: TGTGCCAGCAGCCCGCAGGGGGCCCTTCCCCGTGTGGATGAGCAGTTCTTC
CDR3 protein: CASSPQGALPRVDEQFF

V gene: TRBV7-9
clone size: few
D gene: TRBD2
J gene: TRBJ2-5
CDR3 DNA: TGTGCCAGCAGCCATGCGGGGGTTAGGAGTTCGGAGACCCAGTACTTC
CDR3 protein: CASSHAGVRSSETQYF

V gene: TRBV5-8
clone size: few
D gene: -
J gene: TRBJ1-1
CDR3 DNA: TGTGCCAGCAGCCGAGAGGGATGGGATAACACTGAAGCTTTCTTT
CDR3 protein: CASSREGWDNTEAFF

V gene: TRBV27
clone size: -
D gene: TRBD1
J gene: TRBJ2-7
CDR3 DNA: TGTGCCAGCAGTTTATTAAGGGGGCAAGAGCAGTACTTC
CDR3 protein: CASSLLRGQEQYF

V gene: TRBV27
clone size: -
D gene: TRBD1
J gene: TRBJ2-7
CDR3 DNA: TGTGCCAGCAGTCCGGGACAGGGGAACTACGAGCAGTACTTC
CDR3 protein: CASSPGQGNYEQYF

V gene: TRBV27
clone size: -
D gene: TRBD2
J gene: TRBJ2-1
CDR3 DNA: TGTGCCAGCAGTCTTACGGGGGGGCTCTATGAGCAGTTCTTC
CDR3 protein: CASSLTGGLYEQFF

V gene: TRBV5-1
clone size: -
D gene: -
J gene: TRBJ1-1
CDR3 DNA: TGCGCCAGCAGCATCGGACAGAACACTGAAGCTTTCTTT
CDR3 protein: CASSIGQNTEAFF

V gene: TRBV6-5
clone size: -
D gene: TRBD1
J gene: TRBJ2-3
CDR3 DNA: TGTGCCAGCAGACAGGGGTCCACAGATACGCAGTATTTT
CDR3 protein: CASRQGSTDTQYF

V gene: TRBV15
clone size: -
D gene: -
J gene: TRBJ1-3
CDR3 DNA: TGTGCCACCAGCAGATATACAGGGTACGGAAACACCATATATTTT
CDR3 protein: CATSRYTGYGNTIYF

V gene: TRBV27
clone size: -
D gene: TRBD1
J gene: TRBJ1-2
CDR3 DNA: TGTGCCAGCAGTAAAGGGGACAGAAACTATGGCTACACCTTC
CDR3 protein: CASSKGDRNYGYTF

V gene: TRBV18
clone size: few
D gene: -
J gene: TRBJ2-7
CDR3 DNA: TGTGCCAGCTCACCCCTCCCGGCCGGGGTAGGGTCCTACGAGCAGTACTTC
CDR3 protein: CASSPLPAGVGSYEQYF

V gene: TRBV18
clone size: -
D gene: TRBD1
J gene: TRBJ1-5
CDR3 DNA: TGTGCCAGCTCAGAGACAACAGGGGGAGCTGGTCAGCCCCAGCATTTT
CDR3 protein: CASSETTGGAGQPQHF

V gene: TRBV7-2
clone size: -
D gene: -
J gene: TRBJ2-5
CDR3 DNA: TGTGCCAGCAGCGGCGGGACGGGAGAGACCCAGTACTTC
CDR3 protein: CASSGGTGETQYF

V gene: TRBV7-9
clone size: -
D gene: TRBD2
J gene: TRBJ2-5
CDR3 DNA: TGTGCCAGCAGCTTAGTCCTGGGACTACAAGAGACCCAGTACTTC
CDR3 protein: CASSLVLGLQETQYF

V gene: TRBV5-1
clone size: -
D gene: TRBD2
J gene: TRBJ2-7
CDR3 DNA: TGCGCCAGCAGCGTGGGACTAGCGGGGGGGTACGAGCAGTACTTC
CDR3 protein: CASSVGLAGGYEQYF

V gene: TRBV6-5
clone size: -
D gene: -
J gene: TRBJ2-3
CDR3 DNA: TGTGCCAGCAGTTACTGGTCCGGGAGAGGTACAGATACGCAGTATTTT
CDR3 protein: CASSYWSGRGTDTQYF

V gene: TRBV27
clone size: -
D gene: -
J gene: TRBJ1-1
CDR3 DNA: TGTGCCAGCAGTTACGGGATGCCAGCTGAAGCTTTCTTT
CDR3 protein: CASSYGMPAEAFF

V gene: TRBV6-1
clone size: -
D gene: TRBD1
J gene: TRBJ1-5
CDR3 DNA: TGTGCCAGCAGTGAACTTCTAAACAGGGGAGGCAATCAGCCCCAGCATTTT
CDR3 protein: CASSELLNRGGNQPQHF

V gene: TRBV20-1
clone size: -
D gene: -
J gene: TRBJ2-3
CDR3 DNA: TGCAGTGCTAGTGCCCTTGTCCGGCTAGACACAGATACGCAGTATTTT
CDR3 protein: CSASALVRLDTDTQYF

V gene: TRBV10-3
clone size: -
D gene: -
J gene: TRBJ1-5
CDR3 DNA: TGTGCCACCGATGTACAGGACTATAGCAATCAGCCCCAGCATTTT
CDR3 protein: CATDVQDYSNQPQHF

V gene: TRBV11-2
clone size: -
D gene: -
J gene: TRBJ2-4
CDR3 DNA: TGTGCCAGCAGCTTAGAGGGGACAAGACTAGCCAAAAACATTCAGTACTTC
CDR3 protein: CASSLEGTRLAKNIQYF